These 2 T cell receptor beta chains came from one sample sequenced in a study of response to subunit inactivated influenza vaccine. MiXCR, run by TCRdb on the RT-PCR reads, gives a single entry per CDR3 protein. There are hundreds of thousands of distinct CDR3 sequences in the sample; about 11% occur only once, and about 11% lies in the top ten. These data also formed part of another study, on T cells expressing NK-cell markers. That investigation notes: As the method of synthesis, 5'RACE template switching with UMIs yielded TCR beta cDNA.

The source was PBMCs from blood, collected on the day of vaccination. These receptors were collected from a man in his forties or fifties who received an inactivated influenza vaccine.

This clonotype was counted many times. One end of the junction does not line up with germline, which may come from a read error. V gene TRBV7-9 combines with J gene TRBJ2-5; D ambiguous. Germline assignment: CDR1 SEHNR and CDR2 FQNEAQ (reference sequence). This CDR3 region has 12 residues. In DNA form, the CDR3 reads TGTGCCAGCAGTGGTTACCAGGAGACCCAGTACTTC. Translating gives CASSGYQETQYF. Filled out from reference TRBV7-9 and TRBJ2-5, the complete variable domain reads DTGVSQNPRHKITKRGQNVTFRCDPISEHNRLYWYRQTLGQGPEFLTYFQNEAQLEKSRLLSDRFSAERPKGSFSTLEIQRTEQGDSAMYLCASSGYQETQYFGPGTRLLVL.

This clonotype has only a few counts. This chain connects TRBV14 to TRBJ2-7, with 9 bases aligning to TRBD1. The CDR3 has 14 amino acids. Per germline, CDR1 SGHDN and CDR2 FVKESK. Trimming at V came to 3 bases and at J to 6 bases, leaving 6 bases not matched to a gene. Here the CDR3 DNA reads TGTGCCAGCAGCCACGCGGGACAGGGTTCCGAGCAGTACTTC. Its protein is CASSHAGQGSEQYF.